The clone carrying this T cell receptor (beta chain) was picked up a small number of times. cDNA libraries for TCR alpha and TCR beta, carrying sample barcodes and UMIs, came from 5'RACE with constant-segment primers. TCRdb redid the calling of the 5' RACE reads with MiXCR, one entry per CDR3 protein. The sample carries 250,000 to 400,000 distinct CDR3 sequences, about 13% recorded once. This sample stems from a study of T-cell memory formation after mild COVID-19. The length of the CDR3 is 14 residues. V lost 3 bases, J lost 5 bases, and 11 bases lay in between. Germline CDR1 and CDR2: KGHSH and LQKENI.

Sequencing was done on a sample of PBMCs or a T cell subset sorted from them (not recorded which). J is TRBJ2-1 and V is TRBV18; D tentatively fits TRBD1 or TRBD2 (5 bases each). The TCR was taken from a young man who had mild COVID-19 (a few samples of this study predate the infection). Cell type and time point are not known. CDR3 region: CASSPGAPNNEQFF. CDR3 nucleotides: TGTGCCAGCTCACCCGGGGCCCCAAACAATGAGCAGTTCTTC.